A single sample gave rise to the 27 T cell receptor beta chains below, sequenced in a study of tumour-infiltrating T cells in Burkitt lymphoma. The assay was immunoSEQ multiplex PCR, and TCRdb's table has in-frame clones only and misses some. The data contain around 45,000 clones, around 30% of them singletons. Sequenced sample: tumor tissue. The receptors stem from a human donor with Burkitt lymphoma.

This clone was counted once. This sequence joins TRBV27 and TRBJ2-7, with 10 bases lining up with TRBD1. The CDR3 is 14 residues long. The junction had 8 bases not matched to a gene; V was cut back by 6 bases and J by 6 bases. Germline CDR1 and CDR2: MNHEY and SMNVEV (reference sequence). CDR3 sequence: CASSFRGQGVEQYF. DNA of the CDR3: TGTGCCAGCAGCTTTCGAGGACAGGGGGTCGAGCAGTACTTC.

The genes are TRBV20-1 and TRBJ2-3; no reliable D call. This CDR3 comprises 10 residues. Germline loops: CDR1 DFQATT, CDR2 SNEGSKA (reference sequence). V was clipped by 6 bases and J by 7 bases, with 8 bases between them. CDR3 sequence: CSAPLNTQYF. The CDR3 nucleotides are TGCAGTGCCCCTTTAAATACGCAGTATTTT.

This clone was picked up a small number of times. The DNA for the CDR3 is TGTGCCAGCAGACCCGCGGGCCTTCCCTCGACCACTGAAGCTTTCTTT. It specifies CASRPAGLPSTTEAFF. The chain carries TRBV6-6 and TRBJ1-1; no clear D gene. Germline values: CDR1 MNHNY, CDR2 SVGAGI (reference sequence). CDR3 length equals 16 residues. V dropped 6 bases and J dropped 4 bases, with 21 bases sitting between them.

The chain combines TRBV7-7 with TRBJ1-5; tentative D call: TRBD1 (5 bases). V was cut by 5 bases and J by 4 bases, with 12 bases left in between. Germline CDR1 SSHAT, CDR2 FNYEAQ (reference sequence). The CDR3 is 14 residues long. CDR3 residues: CASSLDRANQPQHF. The CDR3 DNA follows: TGTGCCAGCAGCCTCGACAGAGCAAATCAGCCCCAGCATTTT. The variable domain in full, completed from reference TRBV7-7 and TRBJ1-5, reads GAGVSQSPRYKVTKRGQDVTLRCDPISSHATLYWYQQALGQGPEFLTYFNYEAQPDKSGLPSDRFSAERPEGSISTLTIQRTEQRDSAMYRCASSLDRANQPQHFGDGTRLSIL.

The rearrangement joins TRBV19 to TRBJ1-2, with D tentatively TRBD1 (5 bases). Trimming left V 6 bases short and J 4 bases short, with 12 bases between. Per germline, CDR1 LNHDA and CDR2 SQIVND (reference sequence). This CDR3 has 13 amino acids. Here the CDR3 reads CASRSTRGYGYTF. Written as DNA, the CDR3 is TGTGCCAGTAGATCGACAAGGGGCTATGGCTACACCTTC. Complete variable domain (other parts from reference TRBV19 and TRBJ1-2): DGGITQSPKYLFRKEGQNVTLSCEQNLNHDAMYWYRQDPGQGLRLIYYSQIVNDFQKGDIAEGYSVSREKKESFPLTVTSAQKNPTAFYLCASRSTRGYGYTFGSGTRLTVV.

The chain couples TRBV4-3 to TRBJ1-1, with 7 bases aligning to TRBD1. The CDR3 extends over 13 amino acids. The ends lost 0 bases at V and 9 bases at J; junction bases unmatched: 4. Per the germline V gene, CDR1 is LGHNA and CDR2 is YSLEER. CDR3 loop: CASSQDRRGQAFF. As DNA, the CDR3 is TGCGCCAGCAGCCAAGATAGGAGGGGGCAAGCTTTCTTT.

This chain links TRBV18 with TRBJ2-7; TRBD1 agrees at 9 bases. CDR1 KGHSH and CDR2 LQKENI come from the germline V gene. Trimming at V came to 5 bases and at J to 2 bases, leaving 7 bases not matched to a gene. The CDR3 length is 15 residues. CDR3 sequence reads: CASSTRTGAAYEQYF. CDR3 bases: TGTGCCAGCTCAACGAGGACAGGGGCGGCCTACGAGCAGTACTTC.

In this sample, this clone turned up a few times. The CDR3 bases are TGCGCCAGCAGCCAAGGAGGATACTATGGCTACACCTTC. Amino acid sequence: CASSQGGYYGYTF. The rearrangement uses TRBV4-3 and TRBJ1-2; no firm D call. V dropped 1 base and J dropped 3 bases, with 6 bases sitting between them. Germline loops: CDR1 LGHNA, CDR2 YSLEER. The CDR3 is made up of 13 amino acids.

This chain links TRBV4-3 with TRBJ1-2, with D uncertain. Germline V gene data show CDR1 as LGHNA and CDR2 as YSLEER. This CDR3 contains 17 residues. Trimming shortened V by 0 bases and J by 4 bases, and 18 bases separated the two germline ends. For the CDR3, the DNA is TGCGCCAGCAGCCAAGATTCCGAGTACGGGAATTCCTATGGCTACACCTTC. Its protein is CASSQDSEYGNSYGYTF.

CDR3 region: CASSPATHSYNEQFF. The CDR3 DNA reads TGTGCCAGCTCACCGGCTACTCACTCCTACAATGAGCAGTTCTTC. V usage is TRBV18 and J usage is TRBJ2-1, with unresolved D. Germline V lookup: CDR1 KGHSH, CDR2 LQKENI. V was cut by 3 bases and J by 0 bases, with 9 bases left in between. The CDR3 totals 15 residues.

The chain links TRBV14 to TRBJ1-6, with 7 positions matching TRBD1. Germline trimming cut 2 bases from V and 7 bases from J; bases unmatched to any gene: 2. The CDR3 totals 14 residues. Germline V gene data show CDR1 as SGHDN and CDR2 as FVKESK. The CDR3 region has the DNA TGTGCCAGCAGCCAACGGACAGGAAATTCACCCCTCCACTTT. It codes for CASSQRTGNSPLHF.

The J gene is TRBJ1-1, the V gene TRBV7-6; D possibly corresponds to TRBD1 (6 bases). The germline gives CDR1 SGHVS, CDR2 FNYEAQ. V shed 5 bases and J shed 8 bases, with 15 bases lying between them. CDR3 length: 13 residues. The CDR3 region is CASSQIQGTEAFF. In DNA form, the CDR3 reads TGTGCCAGCAGCCAGATACAGGGAACCGAAGCTTTCTTT. Based on the CDR3 plus reference TRBV7-6 and TRBJ1-1, the full variable domain is GAGVSQSPRYKVTKRGQDVALRCDPISGHVSLYWYRQALGQGPEFLTYFNYEAQQDKSGLPNDRFSAERPEGSISTLTIQRTEQRDSAMYRCASSQIQGTEAFFGQGTRLTVV.

The CDR3 DNA sequence: TGTGCCAGCAGCTTGACTAGTACCTACGAGCAGTACTTC. It specifies CASSLTSTYEQYF. This chain uses TRBV7-9 with TRBJ2-7; TRBD2 is a possible D gene (6 bases). Looked up from germline, CDR1 is SEHNR and CDR2 is FQNEAQ (reference sequence). The CDR3 consists of 13 residues. V gave up 3 bases and J gave up 2 bases, with 8 bases separating them.

The gene calls are TRBV5-8 and TRBJ1-2, with a tentative D call TRBD1 (6 bases). Trimming cost V 10 bases and J 4 bases, with 11 bases left between them. CDR3 length: 11 amino acids. Looked up from germline, CDR1 is SGHTS and CDR2 is YDEGEE. In nucleotides, the CDR3 is TGTGCCGGGGGGCCGGGCTATGGCTACACCTTC. Protein sequence: CAGGPGYGYTF.

The genes are TRBV5-4 and TRBJ1-1; D not certain. Germline V lookup: CDR1 SGHNT, CDR2 YYREEE (reference sequence). The CDR3 is made up of 15 amino acids. Trimming took 2 bases from V and 5 from J, leaving 16 bases between them. The CDR3 coding sequence is TGTGCCAGCAGCTTTCTTGATCGAGGGAAAACTGAAGCTTTCTTT. Its translation is CASSFLDRGKTEAFF.

The chain carries TRBV15 and TRBJ1-6; D unclear. The CDR3 spans 15 residues. Trimming pared 0 bases from V and 7 bases from J, leaving 10 bases between. Germline values: CDR1 LNHNV, CDR2 YYDKDF (reference sequence). CDR3 in amino acids: CATSRDQGMNSPLHF. The CDR3, as DNA: TGTGCCACCAGCAGAGATCAAGGGATGAATTCACCCCTCCACTTT.

The chain joins TRBV21-1 to TRBJ2-7; the D call in the table, TRBD1, was not verified against the DNA. TRBV21-1 is designated a pseudogene. The CDR3 is made up of 16 amino acids. This CDR3 is CASSPGTGNWHYEQYF. The CDR3 DNA is TGTGCCAGCAGTCCCGGGACAGGGAATTGGCACTACGAGCAGTACTTC.

As DNA, the CDR3 is TGCAGTGCTCACCGGGTTACTGAAGCTTTCTTT. Its translation is CSAHRVTEAFF. The V and J genes are TRBV20-1 and TRBJ1-1; D gene ambiguous. Germline V gene data show CDR1 as DFQATT and CDR2 as SNEGSKA (reference sequence). With 5 bases removed from V and 5 bases from J, the gap between germline ends came to 9 bases. The CDR3 sequence is 11 residues long.

The rearrangement joins TRBV10-2 to TRBJ1-4, with TRBD1 as a possible D gene (6 bases). Looked up from germline, CDR1 is WSHSY and CDR2 is SAAADI. CDR3 size: 16 residues. Trimming cost V 9 bases and J 6 bases, with 23 bases left between them. The CDR3 is CASGTGYGGVDEKLFF. The CDR3, as DNA: TGCGCCAGTGGTACCGGATACGGGGGCGTAGATGAAAAACTGTTTTTT.

The gene calls are TRBV5-1 and TRBJ2-3; D might be TRBD2 (5 bases). Trimming left V 7 bases short and J 0 bases short, with 15 bases between. Germline CDR1 and CDR2: SGHRS and YFSETQ. There are 15 residues in the CDR3. CDR3 protein: CASGHRSGSTDTQYF. CDR3 bases: TGCGCCAGCGGCCACAGATCGGGAAGCACAGATACGCAGTATTTT.

This clone was picked up a small number of times. The chain is built from TRBV30 and TRBJ2-5, with D uncertain. V shed 0 bases and J shed 7 bases, with 9 bases lying between them. CDR3 length: 12 amino acids. Germline CDR1 is GTSNPN and CDR2 is SVGIG (reference sequence). The CDR3 DNA is TGTGCCTGGAGTGTACAGTCGGCGACCCAGTACTTC. Its protein product is CAWSVQSATQYF.

This rearrangement joins TRBV6-5 to TRBJ2-1; D is uncertain. Germline CDR1 is MNHEY and CDR2 is SVGAGI. This CDR3 region has 14 residues. Trimming pared 6 bases from V and 4 bases from J, leaving 13 bases between. In DNA form, the CDR3 reads TGTGCCAGCAGGACCACCGGGCTTTACAATGAGCAGTTCTTC. It encodes CASRTTGLYNEQFF.

The rearrangement joins TRBV19 to TRBJ2-3, with a tentative D call TRBD2 (5 bases). V shed 6 bases and J shed 4 bases, with 14 bases lying between them. The CDR3 runs to 14 residues. Germline V gene data show CDR1 as LNHDA and CDR2 as SQIVND (reference sequence). The CDR3 nucleotides are TGTGCCAGTAGGGCGGGTGGGCGACCAGATACGCAGTATTTT. Amino acids: CASRAGGRPDTQYF.

This chain uses TRBV5-1 with TRBJ2-2, with D possibly being TRBD2 (6 bases). Germline lookup yields CDR1 SGHRS and CDR2 YFSETQ. Trimming left V 0 bases short and J 3 bases short, with 12 bases between. CDR3 size: 16 residues. CDR3 sequence reads: CASSLGTNGDTGELFF. As DNA, the CDR3 is TGCGCCAGCAGCTTGGGGACTAACGGGGACACCGGGGAGCTGTTTTTT.

The DNA of the CDR3 is TGTGCCAGCGGAAACGGCTGGCAGCCCCAGCATTTT. Translated, it gives CASGNGWQPQHF. The V and J genes are TRBV28 and TRBJ1-5; D gene uncertain. CDR3 size: 12 residues. The V and J ends lost 8 bases and 7 bases respectively, with 12 bases between them. Per the germline V gene, CDR1 is MDHEN and CDR2 is SYDVKM.

This chain uses TRBV25-1 with TRBJ1-1; D gene uncertain. Germline assignment: CDR1 MGHDK and CDR2 SYGVNS. V lost 1 base to trimming and J lost 9 bases, with 6 bases between them. The CDR3 length is 11 residues. CDR3 sequence (DNA): TGTGCCAGCAGTGAATCATCAAAAGCTTTCTTT. Its protein product is CASSESSKAFF.

The table lists this clone with a few counts. This rearrangement joins TRBV7-9 to TRBJ1-6; 7 nucleotides agree with TRBD1. CDR3 length: 18 amino acids. CDR1 is SEHNR, CDR2 FQNEAQ, per germline (reference sequence). The junction had 6 bases not matched to a gene; V was cut back by 1 base and J by 0 bases. The CDR3 sequence: CASSLVRTGGSYNSPLHF. Here the CDR3 DNA reads TGTGCCAGCAGCTTAGTTCGGACAGGCGGCTCCTATAATTCACCCCTCCACTTT.